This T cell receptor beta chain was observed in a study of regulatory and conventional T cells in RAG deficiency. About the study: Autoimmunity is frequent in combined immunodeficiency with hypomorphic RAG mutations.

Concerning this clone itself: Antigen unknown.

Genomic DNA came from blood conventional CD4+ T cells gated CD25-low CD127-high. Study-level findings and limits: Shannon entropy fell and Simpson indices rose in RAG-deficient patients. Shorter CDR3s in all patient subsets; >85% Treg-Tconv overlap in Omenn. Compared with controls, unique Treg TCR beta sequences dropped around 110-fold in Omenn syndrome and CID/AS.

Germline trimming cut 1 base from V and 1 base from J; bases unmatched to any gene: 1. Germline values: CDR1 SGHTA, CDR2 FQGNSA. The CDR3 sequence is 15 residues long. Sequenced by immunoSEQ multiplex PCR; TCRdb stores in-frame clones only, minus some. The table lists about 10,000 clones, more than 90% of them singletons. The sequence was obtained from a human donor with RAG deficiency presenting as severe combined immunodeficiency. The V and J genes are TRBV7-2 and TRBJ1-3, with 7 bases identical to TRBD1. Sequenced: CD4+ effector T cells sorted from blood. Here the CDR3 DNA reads TGTGCCAGCAGCTTAGACAGGGGATCTGGAAACACCATATATTTT. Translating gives CASSLDRGSGNTIYF.